The source of this T cell receptor beta chain is a study of cytomegalovirus exposure and HLA in healthy donors. Regarding the study as a whole: With high specificity and sensitivity, the classifier reportedly diagnosed cytomegalovirus status. The authors enumerated some 160 TCR beta chains as linked to cytomegalovirus. Rarity characterized most TCR sequences, yet some public TCRs appeared in many donors.

Losses at the gene ends were 5 bases for V and 6 bases for J; bases not matched to a gene: 7. This CDR3 is built from 14 residues. Germline V lookup: CDR1 SEHNR, CDR2 FQNEAQ (reference sequence). Sequencing was performed with immunoSEQ multiplex PCR; in TCRdb, only in-frame clones are kept and a portion is missing. The data show some 130,000 clones, roughly 90% seen once. In the case of this clone: Antigen specificity is unknown.

While the first cohort had 600 to 850 subjects, the donors belonged to the separate validation cohort of over a hundred subjects. Sample: PBMCs. V usage is TRBV7-9 and J usage is TRBJ1-2; TRBD1 agrees at 9 bases. This clonotype was sampled from a woman younger than 35 in good health and CMV-seropositive. The CDR3 DNA is TGTGCCAGCAGCCCCTCCGGGACAGGGAATGGCTACACCTTC. Protein: CASSPSGTGNGYTF.